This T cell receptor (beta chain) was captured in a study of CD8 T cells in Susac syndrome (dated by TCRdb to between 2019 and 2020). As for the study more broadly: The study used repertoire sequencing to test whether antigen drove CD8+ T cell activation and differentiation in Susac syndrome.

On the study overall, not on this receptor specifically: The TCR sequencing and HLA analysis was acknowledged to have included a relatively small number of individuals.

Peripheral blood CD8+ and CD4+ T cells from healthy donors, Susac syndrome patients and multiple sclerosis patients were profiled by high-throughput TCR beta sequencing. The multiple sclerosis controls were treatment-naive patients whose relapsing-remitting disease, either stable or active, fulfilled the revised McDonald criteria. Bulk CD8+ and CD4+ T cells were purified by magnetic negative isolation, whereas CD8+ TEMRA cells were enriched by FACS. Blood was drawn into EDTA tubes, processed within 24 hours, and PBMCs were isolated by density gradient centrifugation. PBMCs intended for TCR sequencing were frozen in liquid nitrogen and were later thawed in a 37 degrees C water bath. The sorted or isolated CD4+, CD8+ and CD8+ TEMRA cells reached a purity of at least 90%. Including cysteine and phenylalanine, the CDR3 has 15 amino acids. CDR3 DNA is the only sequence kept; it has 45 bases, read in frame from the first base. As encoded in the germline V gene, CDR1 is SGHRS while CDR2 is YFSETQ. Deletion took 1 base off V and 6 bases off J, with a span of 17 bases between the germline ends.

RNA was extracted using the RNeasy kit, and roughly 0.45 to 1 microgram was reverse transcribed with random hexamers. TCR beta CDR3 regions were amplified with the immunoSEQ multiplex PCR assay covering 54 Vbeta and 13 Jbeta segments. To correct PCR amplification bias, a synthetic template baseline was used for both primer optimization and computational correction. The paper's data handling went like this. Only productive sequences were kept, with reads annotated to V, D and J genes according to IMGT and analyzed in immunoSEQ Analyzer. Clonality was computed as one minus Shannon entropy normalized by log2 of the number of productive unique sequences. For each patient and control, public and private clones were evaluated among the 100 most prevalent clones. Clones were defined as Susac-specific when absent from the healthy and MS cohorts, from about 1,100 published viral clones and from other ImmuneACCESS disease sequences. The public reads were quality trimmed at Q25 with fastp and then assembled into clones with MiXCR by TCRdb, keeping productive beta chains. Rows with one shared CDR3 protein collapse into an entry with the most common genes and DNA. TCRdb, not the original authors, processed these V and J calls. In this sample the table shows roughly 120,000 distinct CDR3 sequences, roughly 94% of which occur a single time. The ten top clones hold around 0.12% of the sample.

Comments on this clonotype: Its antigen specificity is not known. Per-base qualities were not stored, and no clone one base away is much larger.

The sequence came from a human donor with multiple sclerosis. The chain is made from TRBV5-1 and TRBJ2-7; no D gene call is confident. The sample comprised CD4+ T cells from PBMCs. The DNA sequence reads TGCGCCAGCAGCTTGTTAGCCCAGGTAGCATCCGAGCAGTACTTC. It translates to CASSLLAQVASEQYF.